These 20 T cell receptor beta chains came from one sample sequenced in a study of blood T cell repertoires in COVID-19. Clones were sequenced by immunoSEQ multiplex PCR, and TCRdb holds only the in-frame ones, with some missing. Of 30,000 to 45,000 clones in the sample, approximately 80% were seen once. The sequenced sample was peripheral blood. All receptors come from a human donor in a cohort sampled during active or convalescent COVID-19. The donor label of this sample is uncertain.

The chain couples TRBV4-3 to TRBJ2-1; 11 bases line up with TRBD2. V trimming: 4 bases; J trimming: 0 bases; junction bases outside the gene matches: 11. The length of the CDR3 is 19 residues. Germline lookup yields CDR1 LGHNA and CDR2 YSLEER. The CDR3 protein is CASSRGTSGSVSSYNEQFF. CDR3 coding DNA: TGCGCCAGCAGCCGTGGGACTAGCGGATCTGTGAGCTCCTACAATGAGCAGTTCTTC.

J is TRBJ2-3 and V is TRBV24-1; TRBD2 matches at 10 bases. The CDR3 loop spans 15 amino acids. Germline V gene sequence: CDR1 KGHDR, CDR2 SFDVKD. With V trimmed by 4 bases and J by 6 bases, 6 bases remained unmatched. CDR3 bases: TGTGCCACCAGTGAGGTTACTAGCGGGACGGATACGCAGTATTTT. Amino acids: CATSEVTSGTDTQYF.

The table lists this clone with a count of one. This chain links TRBV5-6 with TRBJ2-3, with D perhaps matching TRBD1 (6 bases). The CDR3 has 15 residues. Germline CDR1 is SGHDT and CDR2 is YYEEEE. V was pared by 0 bases and J by 4 bases, with 12 bases between. The CDR3 here is CASSLVTGLADTQYF. The CDR3 DNA reads as TGTGCCAGCAGCTTGGTTACAGGGCTCGCAGATACGCAGTATTTT.

The rearrangement joins TRBV12-3 or TRBV12-4 to TRBJ1-6; D gene unclear. Trimming took 4 bases from V and 10 from J, leaving 5 bases between them. The CDR3 runs 11 residues. CDR3 residues: CASSSGSPLHF. The CDR3 coding sequence is TGTGCCAGCAGTTCGGGATCACCCCTCCACTTT.

The J gene is TRBJ2-7, the V gene TRBV2, with D perhaps TRBD1 (6 bases). V was trimmed by 7 bases and J by 4 bases, leaving 11 bases between them. Germline assignment: CDR1 SNHLY and CDR2 FYNNEI. CDR3 length: 12 amino acids. The CDR3 bases are TGTGCCAGCAAGACAGGCCCTTACGAGCAGTACTTC. It codes for CASKTGPYEQYF.

The gene calls are TRBV7-9 and TRBJ2-1; a possible D gene is TRBD2 (5 bases). The V gene lost 3 bases and the J gene lost 8 bases, with 14 bases spanning the gap. The germline gives CDR1 SEHNR, CDR2 FQNEAQ (reference sequence). The CDR3 runs 14 residues. The CDR3 is CASSFRRHGDEQFF. The CDR3 DNA follows: TGTGCCAGCAGCTTTAGGAGACACGGGGATGAGCAGTTCTTC.

The chain combines TRBV11-2 with TRBJ2-3; possible D gene TRBD2, 5 bases. This CDR3 has 17 residues. The V gene's germline CDR1 is SGHAT and CDR2 FQNNGV. V dropped 0 bases and J dropped 0 bases, with 13 bases sitting between them. The DNA for the CDR3 is TGTGCCAGCAGCTTAGATCGAATATCGGGGAGCACAGATACGCAGTATTTT. Translated: CASSLDRISGSTDTQYF.

The V gene is TRBV4-2, the J gene TRBJ1-5, with TRBD1 as a possible D gene (5 bases). The CDR3 spans 15 residues. Per germline, CDR1 LGHNA and CDR2 YNFKEQ. V was clipped by 0 bases and J by 7 bases, with 13 bases between them. The CDR3 loop reads CASSQDLAGKQPQHF. CDR3 in DNA: TGTGCCAGCAGCCAAGATCTGGCAGGGAAGCAGCCCCAGCATTTT.

This clone was found once. V and J are TRBV27 and TRBJ2-7, with D hard to call. V lost 6 bases and J lost 5, with 14 bases in between. Germline CDR1 is MNHEY and CDR2 is SMNVEV (reference sequence). This CDR3 has 13 residues. The CDR3 is CASSISPRNEQYF. CDR3 in DNA: TGTGCCAGCAGCATCTCCCCTAGAAACGAGCAGTACTTC.

This chain uses TRBV11-3 with TRBJ2-2, with a possible D match to TRBD1 (6 bases). Germline values: CDR1 SGHNT, CDR2 YENEEA. The CDR3 is made up of 14 amino acids. Trimming shortened V by 5 bases and J by 2 bases, and 9 bases separated the two germline ends. CDR3 protein: CASSKGQNTGELFF. CDR3 bases: TGTGCCAGCAGCAAGGGACAAAACACCGGGGAGCTGTTTTTT.

The CDR3 region is CASSSQGNEQFF. In DNA form, the CDR3 reads TGTGCCAGCAGCTCTCAGGGGAATGAGCAGTTCTTC. The chain is built from TRBV6-6 and TRBJ2-1; D is perhaps TRBD1 (6 bases). Deletions cut 6 bases from V and 7 bases from J, with 10 bases between. In germline, CDR1 is MNHNY, CDR2 SVGAGI (reference sequence). This CDR3 spans 12 amino acids.

V is TRBV19 and J is TRBJ2-1; D may be TRBD1 (6 bases). With 5 bases removed from V and 1 base from J, the gap between germline ends came to 9 bases. CDR3 length: 14 residues. Germline lookup yields CDR1 LNHDA and CDR2 SQIVND (reference sequence). CDR3 DNA: TGTGCCAGTAGTGTCGACAGGTCCTACAATGAGCAGTTCTTC. This gives the protein CASSVDRSYNEQFF.

V and J are TRBV3-1 (or the pseudogene TRBV3-2) and TRBJ1-3, with D possibly matching TRBD1 (5 bases). CDR1 and CDR2 from the germline V gene are LGHDT and YNNKEL (reference sequence). CDR3 size: 16 residues. Trimming left V 1 base short and J 0 bases short, with 10 bases between. CDR3 DNA: TGTGCCAGCAGCCAAGGGACAAGGCGCTCTGGAAACACCATATATTTT. Translation gives CASSQGTRRSGNTIYF.

In nucleotides, the CDR3 is TGTGCCAGCAGTTACAGGGCTCAGGAGGATGGCTACACCTTC. Translation gives CASSYRAQEDGYTF. The V call is TRBV6-5, the J call TRBJ1-2; no definite D call. The CDR3 runs 14 residues. V shed 2 bases and J shed 6 bases, with 13 bases lying between them. Looked up from germline, CDR1 is MNHEY and CDR2 is SVGAGI.

V is TRBV12-3 or TRBV12-4 and J is TRBJ2-7; maybe TRBD1 (5 bases). The CDR3 loop spans 13 amino acids. Deletions cut 1 base from V and 5 bases from J, with 9 bases between. The CDR3, as DNA: TGTGCCAGCAGTTTAGGACAGAATAACGAGCAGTACTTC. It codes for CASSLGQNNEQYF.

The V and J genes are TRBV5-6 and TRBJ1-2; possibly TRBD1 for D (5 bases). The CDR3 spans 16 residues. The germline CDR1 and CDR2 sequences are SGHDT and YYEEEE. Trimming cost V 7 bases and J 3 bases, with 22 bases left between them. The CDR3 reads CASGVGREVWDYGYTF. The DNA of the CDR3 is TGTGCCAGCGGAGTAGGCAGGGAGGTATGGGACTATGGCTACACCTTC.

J is TRBJ2-7 and V is TRBV19; possibly TRBD1 for D (6 bases). The CDR3 runs 16 residues. V lost 7 bases, J lost 4 bases, and 23 bases lay in between. Germline CDR1 is LNHDA and CDR2 is SQIVND (reference sequence). The CDR3 DNA follows: TGTGCCAGTACTCCGGACAGTCGGAGCCCCACTTACGAGCAGTACTTC. It is translated as CASTPDSRSPTYEQYF.

CDR3 protein: CASSIVFRSYNEQFF. CDR3 nucleotides: TGTGCCAGTAGTATAGTCTTTCGCTCCTACAATGAGCAGTTCTTC. The rearrangement uses TRBV19 and TRBJ2-1; D remains ambiguous. CDR3 size: 15 residues. V shed 1 base and J shed 0 bases, with 7 bases lying between them. Germline V CDR1 and CDR2: LNHDA, SQIVND (reference sequence).

Note on this clone: The junction shows a germline mismatch at one end, possibly a read error. This chain uses TRBV19 with TRBJ2-7, with TRBD2 as a possible D gene (6 bases). CDR1 is LNHDA and CDR2 is SQIVND in the germline V gene (reference sequence). The CDR3 runs to 14 residues. The CDR3 bases are TGTGTCAGTAGTAGGGCGGGGAGAACCTACGAGCAGTACTTC. This encodes CVSSRAGRTYEQYF.

V usage is TRBV2 and J usage is TRBJ1-2; TRBD1 is a possible D gene (6 bases). The germline V and J ends were trimmed by 4 bases and 5 bases, with 11 bases remaining between them. CDR3 size: 13 residues. Germline loops: CDR1 SNHLY, CDR2 FYNNEI. For the CDR3, the DNA is TGTGCCAGCAGTGCTGACAGGATGTATGGCTACACCTTC. It yields the protein CASSADRMYGYTF.